A selection of T cell receptor beta chains follows, all from one sample in a study of PD-1 blockade in classical Hodgkin lymphoma. The table came from immunoSEQ multiplex PCR; TCRdb's copy has only in-frame clones and leaves some out. The sample lists 20,000 or so clones, roughly 84% occurring once. The specimen was peripheral blood mononuclear cells (PBMCs), collected at baseline. These receptors were obtained from a human donor with classical Hodgkin lymphoma. Each CDR3 is given with its conserved first and last residue. The order of the fields is V gene, D gene, J gene, clone size, CDR3 protein, CDR3 DNA. D genes are given only for firm matches. Size is stated for part of the rows, as once, few or many counts, or as a class when the clone is expanded.

TRBV27,TRBD1,TRBJ1-5,once,CASSPGQGRQPQHF,TGTGCCAGCAGCCCGGGACAGGGTAGGCAGCCCCAGCATTTT
TRBV25-1,-,TRBJ1-1,-,CASSEKGLDTEAFF,TGTGCCAGCAGTGAAAAAGGTTTGGACACTGAAGCTTTCTTT
TRBV4-3,-,TRBJ2-7,once,CASSQEGGSEQYF,TGCGCCAGCAGCCAAGAAGGCGGGTCCGAGCAGTACTTC
TRBV5-4,-,TRBJ1-2,-,CASSPGTANGYTF,TGTGCCAGCAGCCCCGGGACGGCTAATGGCTACACCTTC
TRBV11-2,-,TRBJ2-2,-,CASSHSGLDTGELFF,TGTGCCAGCAGCCACTCAGGGCTGGACACCGGGGAGCTGTTTTTT
TRBV19,TRBD1,TRBJ2-7,-,CASSSGQVSTEQYF,TGTGCCAGTAGTTCGGGACAGGTCTCTACCGAGCAGTACTTC
TRBV6-5,-,TRBJ1-1,-,CASRQELAMNTEAFF,TGTGCCAGCAGACAGGAACTCGCAATGAACACTGAAGCTTTCTTT
TRBV2,-,TRBJ2-7,-,CASSRKPGVNSYEQYF,TGTGCCAGCAGCCGAAAGCCGGGGGTCAACTCCTACGAGCAGTACTTC
TRBV28,TRBD1,TRBJ1-5,-,CASRETGNSNQPQHF,TGTGCCAGCAGGGAGACAGGGAATAGCAATCAGCCCCAGCATTTT
TRBV6-5,-,TRBJ2-7,-,CASSYSRNGAYEQYF,TGTGCCAGCAGTTACTCGAGAAACGGGGCCTACGAGCAGTACTTC
TRBV23-1,TRBD1,TRBJ1-6,-,CASSQSPLGTDIDSNSPLHF,TGCGCCAGCAGTCAATCCCCACTCGGGACAGATATTGACTCAAATTCACCCCTCCACTTT
TRBV28,-,TRBJ1-3,-,CASSKGDLGNTIYF,TGTGCCAGCAGCAAAGGGGACCTTGGAAACACCATATATTTT
TRBV7-2,TRBD1,TRBJ1-2,once,CASSLDTGAYYGYTF,TGTGCCAGCAGCTTAGATACAGGGGCTTACTATGGCTACACCTTC
TRBV15,-,TRBJ2-5,-,CATSPVTGILGETQYF,TGTGCCACCAGTCCCGTAACAGGGATTCTAGGAGAGACCCAGTACTTC
TRBV19,TRBD1,TRBJ1-1,-,CATKQGADTEAFF,TGTGCCACAAAACAGGGGGCGGACACTGAAGCTTTCTTT
TRBV5-1,TRBD2,TRBJ2-7,-,CASSLAIYGAGTSGEEQYF,TGCGCCAGCAGCTTGGCCATTTATGGGGCCGGGACTAGCGGGGAAGAGCAGTACTTC
TRBV7-2,TRBD1,TRBJ1-4,-,CASSFTGGEDEKLFF,TGTGCCAGCAGCTTTACAGGGGGGGAAGATGAAAAACTGTTTTTT